This T cell receptor beta chain is from a study of human thymus T cells. Study observations and caveats: V and J genes seemed to be used with bias in thymic and blood repertoires.

Method: immunoSEQ multiplex PCR; TCRdb's copy keeps in-frame clones and lacks some. Found here are over 35,000 clones, approximately 95% of them singletons; the top ten hold 0.095% to 0.15%. On this clone itself: The antigen remains unidentified.

Germline lookup yields CDR1 SGHDT and CDR2 YYEEEE. With 1 base removed from V and 7 bases from J, the gap between germline ends came to 12 bases. The CDR3 extends over 14 amino acids. The origin of this receptor is a boy less than two years old with a congenital heart defect but otherwise immunologically healthy. The chain joins TRBV5-6 to TRBJ2-1, with D uncertain. Sample: blood. CDR3 protein: CASSLQSGRNEQFF. DNA of the CDR3: TGTGCCAGCAGCTTGCAGTCCGGCAGGAATGAGCAGTTCTTC.